Each of the 2 T cell receptor beta chains below was sequenced from the same sample in a study of HIV-infected patients and healthy controls. TCRdb used MiXCR to reprocess the 5' RACE reads, holding one entry per CDR3 protein. The sample records tens of thousands of distinct CDR3 sequences, about a sixth being singletons. Sequencing was done on a sample of CD4+ T cells from blood. These receptors came from a human donor in good health.

This clonotype was picked up many times. This chain joins TRBV6-6 and TRBJ2-4, with unresolved D. There are 13 residues in the CDR3. CDR1 and CDR2 (germline): MNHNY, SVGAGI (reference sequence). Trimming took off 8 bases at V and 1 base at J, with 9 bases between the two ends. The CDR3 DNA is TGTGCCAGCCTAGACACGGCCAAAAACATTCAGTACTTC. Translated: CASLDTAKNIQYF.

The chain uses TRBV5-5 and TRBJ1-1; D gene unclear. Germline V lookup: CDR1 SGHKS, CDR2 YYEKEE (reference sequence). The CDR3 is 14 residues long. V lost 2 bases and J 6 bases, leaving 14 bases between the germline ends. CDR3 residues: CASSLILVSAEAFF. Here the CDR3 DNA reads TGTGCCAGCAGCTTAATATTAGTAAGTGCTGAAGCTTTCTTT.